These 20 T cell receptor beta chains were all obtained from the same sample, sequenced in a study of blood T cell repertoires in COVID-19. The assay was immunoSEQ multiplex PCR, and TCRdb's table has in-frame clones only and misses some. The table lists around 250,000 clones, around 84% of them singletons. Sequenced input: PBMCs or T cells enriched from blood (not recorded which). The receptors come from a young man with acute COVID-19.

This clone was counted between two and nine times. In DNA form, the CDR3 reads TGCGCCAGCAGTCAGACTCCCAGGGCGGAAAAACTGTTTTTT. This translates into CASSQTPRAEKLFF. The V call is TRBV10-2, the J call TRBJ1-4; D might be TRBD1 (5 bases). The CDR3 is made up of 14 amino acids. Trimming stripped 5 bases from V and 8 bases from J, with 15 bases between. The germline gives CDR1 WSHSY, CDR2 SAAADI.

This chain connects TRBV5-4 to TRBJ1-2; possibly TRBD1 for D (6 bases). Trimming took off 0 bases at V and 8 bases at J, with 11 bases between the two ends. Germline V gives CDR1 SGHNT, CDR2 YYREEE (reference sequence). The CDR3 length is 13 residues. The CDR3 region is CASSLGGGRGYTF. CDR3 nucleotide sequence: TGTGCCAGCAGCTTGGGGGGGGGCCGAGGCTACACCTTC.

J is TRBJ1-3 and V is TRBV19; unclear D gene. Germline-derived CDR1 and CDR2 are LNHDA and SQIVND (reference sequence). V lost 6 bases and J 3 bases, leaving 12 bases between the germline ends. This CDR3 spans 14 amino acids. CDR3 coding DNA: TGTGCCAGTAGCCCCGGGGTGAGTGGAAACACCATATATTTT. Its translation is CASSPGVSGNTIYF.

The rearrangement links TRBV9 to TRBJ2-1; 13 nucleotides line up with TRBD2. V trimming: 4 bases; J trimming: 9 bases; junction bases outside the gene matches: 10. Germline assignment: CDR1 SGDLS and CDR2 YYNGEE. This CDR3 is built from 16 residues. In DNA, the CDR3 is TGTGCCAGCAGCATCACACTAGCGGGAGGGCGGGGTGAGCAGTTCTTC. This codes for CASSITLAGGRGEQFF.

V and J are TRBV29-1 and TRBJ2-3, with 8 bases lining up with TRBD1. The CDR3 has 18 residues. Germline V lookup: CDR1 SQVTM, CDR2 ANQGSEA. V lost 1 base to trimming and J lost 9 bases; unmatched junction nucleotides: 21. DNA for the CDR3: TGCAGCGTTGAAGTTGGGGCCACCGGGACAGGCCCACTTTCGACGCAGTATTTT. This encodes CSVEVGATGTGPLSTQYF.

The CDR3 DNA reads TGCAGTGCTAGTTACCGGGGGACCGGGGAGCTGTTTTTT. Protein sequence: CSASYRGTGELFF. The genes are TRBV20-1 and TRBJ2-2; perhaps TRBD2 as D (6 bases). This CDR3 has 13 residues. V lost 3 bases, J lost 5 bases, and 10 bases lay in between. Germline CDR1 reads DFQATT; CDR2 reads SNEGSKA (reference sequence).

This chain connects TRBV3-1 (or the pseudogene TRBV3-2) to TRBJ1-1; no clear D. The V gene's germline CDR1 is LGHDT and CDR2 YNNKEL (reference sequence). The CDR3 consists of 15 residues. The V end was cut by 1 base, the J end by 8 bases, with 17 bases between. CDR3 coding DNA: TGTGCCAGCAGCCAAGCGAGGTTGAGGAACCAAGAAGCTTTCTTT. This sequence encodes CASSQARLRNQEAFF.

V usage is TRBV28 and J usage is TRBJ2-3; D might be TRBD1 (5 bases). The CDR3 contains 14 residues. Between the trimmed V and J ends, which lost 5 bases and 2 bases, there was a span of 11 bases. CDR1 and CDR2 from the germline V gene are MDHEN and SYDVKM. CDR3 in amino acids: CASSGPGYTDTQYF. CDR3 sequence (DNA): TGTGCCAGCAGTGGCCCAGGGTACACAGATACGCAGTATTTT.

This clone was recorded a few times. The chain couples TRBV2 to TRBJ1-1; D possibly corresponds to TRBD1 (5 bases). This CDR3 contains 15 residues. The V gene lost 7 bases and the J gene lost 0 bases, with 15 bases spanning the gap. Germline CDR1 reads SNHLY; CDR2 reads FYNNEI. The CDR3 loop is CASTKSGLLNTEAFF. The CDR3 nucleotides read TGTGCCAGCACCAAATCGGGACTGTTGAACACTGAAGCTTTCTTT.

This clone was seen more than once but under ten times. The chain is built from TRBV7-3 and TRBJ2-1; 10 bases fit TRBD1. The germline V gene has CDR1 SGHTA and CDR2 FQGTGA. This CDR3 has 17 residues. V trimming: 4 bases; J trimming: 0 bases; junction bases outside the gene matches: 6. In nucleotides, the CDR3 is TGTGCCAGCAGCTCAAGCCGGACAGGGGGCTCCTACAATGAGCAGTTCTTC. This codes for CASSSSRTGGSYNEQFF.

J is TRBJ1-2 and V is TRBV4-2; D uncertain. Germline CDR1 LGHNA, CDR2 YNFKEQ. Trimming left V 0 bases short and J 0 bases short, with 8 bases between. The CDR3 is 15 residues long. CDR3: CASSQDRRTNYGYTF. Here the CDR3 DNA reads TGTGCCAGCAGCCAAGATCGGCGGACTAACTATGGCTACACCTTC.

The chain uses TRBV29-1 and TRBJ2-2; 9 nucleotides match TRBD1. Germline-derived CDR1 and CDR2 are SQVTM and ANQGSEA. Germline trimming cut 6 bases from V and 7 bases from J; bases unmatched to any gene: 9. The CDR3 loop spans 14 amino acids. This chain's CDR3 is CSVHRDRAGGELFF. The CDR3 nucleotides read TGCAGCGTACACCGGGACAGGGCGGGCGGGGAGCTGTTTTTT.

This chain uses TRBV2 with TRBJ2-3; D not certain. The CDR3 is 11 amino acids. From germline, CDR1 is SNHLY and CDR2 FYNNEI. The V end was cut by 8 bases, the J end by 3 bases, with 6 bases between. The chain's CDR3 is CASGETDTQYF. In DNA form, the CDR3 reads TGTGCCAGCGGAGAGACAGATACGCAGTATTTT.

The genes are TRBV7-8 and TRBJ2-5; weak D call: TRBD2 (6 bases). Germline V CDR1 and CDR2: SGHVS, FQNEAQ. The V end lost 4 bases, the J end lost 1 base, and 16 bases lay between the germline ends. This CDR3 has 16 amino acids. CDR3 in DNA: TGTGCCAGCAGCTCCCGGGAGACAATAACCCAAGAGACCCAGTACTTC. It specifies CASSSRETITQETQYF.

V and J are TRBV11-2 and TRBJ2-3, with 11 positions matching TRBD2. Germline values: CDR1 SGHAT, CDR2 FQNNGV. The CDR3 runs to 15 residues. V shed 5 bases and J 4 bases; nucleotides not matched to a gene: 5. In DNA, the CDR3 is TGTGCCAGCAGCCGAACTAGCGGGAGTTCAGATACGCAGTATTTT. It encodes CASSRTSGSSDTQYF.

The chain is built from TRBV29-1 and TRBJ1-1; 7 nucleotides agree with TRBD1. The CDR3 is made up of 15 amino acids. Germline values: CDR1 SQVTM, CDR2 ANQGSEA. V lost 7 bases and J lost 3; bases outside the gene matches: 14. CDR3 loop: CSAEGPKRGHTEAFF. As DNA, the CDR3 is TGCAGCGCCGAGGGCCCCAAAAGGGGGCACACTGAAGCTTTCTTT.

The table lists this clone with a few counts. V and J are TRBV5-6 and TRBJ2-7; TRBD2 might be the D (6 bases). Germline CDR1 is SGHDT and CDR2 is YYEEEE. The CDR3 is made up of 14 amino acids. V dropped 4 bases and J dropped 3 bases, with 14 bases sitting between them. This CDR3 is CASSPEAGNYEQYV. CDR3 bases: TGTGCCAGCAGCCCTGAGGCGGGGAACTACGAGCAGTACGTC.

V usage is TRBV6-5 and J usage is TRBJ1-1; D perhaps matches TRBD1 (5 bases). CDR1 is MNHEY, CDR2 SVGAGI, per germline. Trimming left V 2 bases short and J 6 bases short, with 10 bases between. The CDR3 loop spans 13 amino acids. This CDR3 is CASSYRGLSEAFF. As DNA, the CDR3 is TGTGCCAGCAGTTACAGGGGCTTGTCTGAAGCTTTCTTT.

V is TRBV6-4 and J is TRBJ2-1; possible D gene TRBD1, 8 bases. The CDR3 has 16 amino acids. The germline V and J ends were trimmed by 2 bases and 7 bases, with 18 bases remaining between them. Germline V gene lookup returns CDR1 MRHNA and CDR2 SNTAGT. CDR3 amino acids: CASSDANRGGVNEQFF. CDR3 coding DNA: TGTGCCAGCAGTGACGCAAACAGGGGGGGTGTGAATGAGCAGTTCTTC.

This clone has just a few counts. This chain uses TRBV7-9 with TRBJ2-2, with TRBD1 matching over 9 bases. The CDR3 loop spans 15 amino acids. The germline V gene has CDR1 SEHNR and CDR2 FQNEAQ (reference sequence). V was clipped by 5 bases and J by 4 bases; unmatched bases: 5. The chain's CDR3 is CASSVRDRVTGELFF. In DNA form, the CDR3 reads TGTGCCAGCAGCGTCCGGGACAGGGTCACCGGGGAGCTGTTTTTT.